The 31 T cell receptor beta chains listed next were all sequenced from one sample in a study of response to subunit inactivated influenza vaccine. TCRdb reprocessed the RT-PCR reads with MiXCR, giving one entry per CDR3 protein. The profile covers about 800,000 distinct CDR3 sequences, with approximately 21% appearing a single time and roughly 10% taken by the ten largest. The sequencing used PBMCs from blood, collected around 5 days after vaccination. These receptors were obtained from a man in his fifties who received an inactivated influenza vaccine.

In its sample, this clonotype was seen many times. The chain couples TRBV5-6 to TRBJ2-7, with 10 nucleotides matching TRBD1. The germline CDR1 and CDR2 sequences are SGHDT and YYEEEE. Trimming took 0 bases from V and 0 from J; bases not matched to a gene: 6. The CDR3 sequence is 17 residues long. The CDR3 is CASSLEWGQGSSYEQYF. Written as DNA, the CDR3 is TGTGCCAGCAGCTTGGAATGGGGACAGGGGAGCTCCTACGAGCAGTACTTC.

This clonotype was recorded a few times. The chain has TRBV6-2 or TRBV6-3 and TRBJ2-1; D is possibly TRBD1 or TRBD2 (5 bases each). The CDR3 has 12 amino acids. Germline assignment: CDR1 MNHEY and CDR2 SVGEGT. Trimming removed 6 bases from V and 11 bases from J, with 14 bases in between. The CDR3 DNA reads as TGTGCCAGCAGCCAGGGTGTCGGGAAGCAGTTCTTC. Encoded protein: CASSQGVGKQFF.

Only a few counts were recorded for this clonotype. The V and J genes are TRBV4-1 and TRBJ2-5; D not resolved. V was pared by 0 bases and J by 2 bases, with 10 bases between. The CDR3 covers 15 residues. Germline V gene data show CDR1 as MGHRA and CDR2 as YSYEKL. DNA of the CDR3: TGCGCCAGCAGCCAAGATAGGGTGCAGCAAGAGACCCAGTACTTC. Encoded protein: CASSQDRVQQETQYF.

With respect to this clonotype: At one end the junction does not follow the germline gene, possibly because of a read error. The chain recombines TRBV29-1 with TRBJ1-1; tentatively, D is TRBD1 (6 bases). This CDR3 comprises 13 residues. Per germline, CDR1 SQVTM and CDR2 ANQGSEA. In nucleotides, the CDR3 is TGCAGCGTTTTCCAGGGGAGCGGCACTGGAGCTTTCTTT. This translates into CSVFQGSGTGAFF.

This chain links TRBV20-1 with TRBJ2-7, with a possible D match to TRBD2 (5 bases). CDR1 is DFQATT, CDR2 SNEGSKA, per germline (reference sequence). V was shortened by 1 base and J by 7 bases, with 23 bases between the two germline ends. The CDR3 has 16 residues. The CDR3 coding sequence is TGCAGTGCTAGAGGTGGGGAGACTCGTCCCTCCGGAGAGCAGTACTTC. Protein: CSARGGETRPSGEQYF.

The CDR3 bases are TGTGCCAGCAGCCAAGGCGGGGGAGACAATGAGCAGTTCTTC. Translating it yields CASSQGGGDNEQFF. The rearrangement joins TRBV3-1 to TRBJ2-1, with 7 bases fitting TRBD2. In germline, CDR1 is LGHDT, CDR2 YNNKEL (reference sequence). The V gene end was trimmed by 1 base and the J gene end by 5 bases; junction bases not matched to a gene: 2. The CDR3 has 14 amino acids.

In DNA form, the CDR3 reads TGTGCCAGTATGTGGACTAGCGGGAGGGCCCACAATGAGCAGTTCTTC. Its translation is CASMWTSGRAHNEQFF. The gene calls are TRBV19 and TRBJ2-1, with TRBD2 identical over 15 bases. The germline V gene has CDR1 LNHDA and CDR2 SQIVND (reference sequence). CDR3 length: 16 residues. The J segment lost 5 bases and the V segment lost 7 bases, leaving 6 bases of the junction unmatched.

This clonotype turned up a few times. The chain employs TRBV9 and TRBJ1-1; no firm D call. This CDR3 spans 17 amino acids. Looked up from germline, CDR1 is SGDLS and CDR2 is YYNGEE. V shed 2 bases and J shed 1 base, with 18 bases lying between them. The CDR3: CASSVQPIDGPNTEAFF. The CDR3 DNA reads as TGTGCCAGCAGCGTTCAGCCGATCGACGGACCGAACACTGAAGCTTTCTTT.

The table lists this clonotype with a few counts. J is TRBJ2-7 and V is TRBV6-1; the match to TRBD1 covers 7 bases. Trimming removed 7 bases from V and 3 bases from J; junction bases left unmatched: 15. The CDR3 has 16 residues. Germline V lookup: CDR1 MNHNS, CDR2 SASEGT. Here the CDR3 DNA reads TGTGCCAGCATCGGGAATGGCACAGGGGATATCTACGAGCAGTACTTC. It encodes CASIGNGTGDIYEQYF.

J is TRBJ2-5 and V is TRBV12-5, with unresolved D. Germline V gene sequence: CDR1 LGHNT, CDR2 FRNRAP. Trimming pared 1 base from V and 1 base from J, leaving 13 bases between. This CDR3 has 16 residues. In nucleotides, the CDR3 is TGTGCTAGTGGTTTGGAGAGGTTTGCTACCCAAGAGACCCAGTACTTC. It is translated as CASGLERFATQETQYF.

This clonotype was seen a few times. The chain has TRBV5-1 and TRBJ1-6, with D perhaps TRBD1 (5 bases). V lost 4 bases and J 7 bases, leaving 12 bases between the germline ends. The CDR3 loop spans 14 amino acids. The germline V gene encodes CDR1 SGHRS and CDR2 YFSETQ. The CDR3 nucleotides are TGCGCCAGCAGCATGGGACCTGTCAATTCACCCCTCCACTTT. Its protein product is CASSMGPVNSPLHF.

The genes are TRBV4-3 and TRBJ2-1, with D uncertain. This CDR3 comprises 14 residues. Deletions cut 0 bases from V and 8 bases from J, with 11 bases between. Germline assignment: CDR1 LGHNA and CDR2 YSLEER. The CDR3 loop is CASSQDLVSDEQFF. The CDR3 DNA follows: TGCGCCAGCAGCCAAGACTTGGTGTCCGATGAGCAGTTCTTC.

This CDR3 is CASSPSRTGLEQYF. For the CDR3, the DNA is TGTGCCAGCTCACCATCCAGGACAGGGCTCGAGCAGTACTTC. The chain has TRBV18 and TRBJ2-7, with 8 bases aligning to TRBD1. The CDR3 contains 14 residues. Trimming at V came to 2 bases and at J to 6 bases, leaving 6 bases not matched to a gene. CDR1 KGHSH and CDR2 LQKENI come from the germline V gene.

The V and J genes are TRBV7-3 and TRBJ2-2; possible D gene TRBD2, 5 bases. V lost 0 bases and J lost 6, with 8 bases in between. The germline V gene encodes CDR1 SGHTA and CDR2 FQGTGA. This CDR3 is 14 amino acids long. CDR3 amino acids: CASSLTSGPGELFF. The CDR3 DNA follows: TGTGCCAGCAGCTTAACAAGCGGCCCCGGGGAGCTGTTTTTT.

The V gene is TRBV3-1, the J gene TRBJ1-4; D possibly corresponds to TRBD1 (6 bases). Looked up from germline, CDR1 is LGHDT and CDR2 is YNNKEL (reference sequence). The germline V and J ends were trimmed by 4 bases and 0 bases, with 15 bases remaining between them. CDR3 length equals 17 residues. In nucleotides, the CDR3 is TGTGCCAGCAGCCCGAACGCAGGGGTTCCAACTAATGAAAAACTGTTTTTT. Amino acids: CASSPNAGVPTNEKLFF.

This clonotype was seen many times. The CDR3 nucleotides read TGTGCCACCAGTGATAGCGGGGCCACAGATACGCAGTATTTT. Its translation is CATSDSGATDTQYF. The chain couples TRBV24-1 to TRBJ2-3; 7 nucleotides match TRBD2. This CDR3 region has 14 residues. V shed 3 bases and J 2 bases; nucleotides not matched to a gene: 1. Looked up from germline, CDR1 is KGHDR and CDR2 is SFDVKD.

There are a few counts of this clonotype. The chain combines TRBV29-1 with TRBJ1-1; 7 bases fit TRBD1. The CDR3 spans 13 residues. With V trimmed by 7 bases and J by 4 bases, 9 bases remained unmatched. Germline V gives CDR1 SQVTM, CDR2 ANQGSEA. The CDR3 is CSANRGRGTEAFF. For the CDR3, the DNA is TGCAGCGCTAACAGGGGTCGGGGCACTGAAGCTTTCTTT.

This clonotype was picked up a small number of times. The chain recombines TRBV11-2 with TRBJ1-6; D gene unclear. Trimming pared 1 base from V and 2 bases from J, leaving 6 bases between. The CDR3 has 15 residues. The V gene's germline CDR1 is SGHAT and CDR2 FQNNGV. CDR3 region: CASSLGETYNSPLHF. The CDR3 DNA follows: TGTGCCAGCAGCTTAGGGGAAACCTATAATTCACCCCTCCACTTT. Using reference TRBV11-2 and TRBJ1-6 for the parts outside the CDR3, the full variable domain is EAGVAQSPRYKIIEKRQSVAFWCNPISGHATLYWYQQILGQGPKLLIQFQNNGVVDDSQLPKDRFSAERLKGVDSTLKIQPAKLEDSAVYLCASSLGETYNSPLHFGNGTRLTVT.

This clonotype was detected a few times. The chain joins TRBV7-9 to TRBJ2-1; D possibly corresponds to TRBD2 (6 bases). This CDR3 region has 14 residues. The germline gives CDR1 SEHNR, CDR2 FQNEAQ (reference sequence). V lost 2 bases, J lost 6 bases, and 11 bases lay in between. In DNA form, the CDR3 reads TGTGCCAGCAGCTTATTATGGGAGGTCAATGAGCAGTTCTTC. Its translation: CASSLLWEVNEQFF.

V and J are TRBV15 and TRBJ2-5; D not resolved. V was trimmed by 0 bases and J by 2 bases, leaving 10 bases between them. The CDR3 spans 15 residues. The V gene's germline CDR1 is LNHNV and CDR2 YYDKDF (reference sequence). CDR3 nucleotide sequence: TGTGCCACCAGCAGAGATTTGGAGATACAAGAGACCCAGTACTTC. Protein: CATSRDLEIQETQYF.

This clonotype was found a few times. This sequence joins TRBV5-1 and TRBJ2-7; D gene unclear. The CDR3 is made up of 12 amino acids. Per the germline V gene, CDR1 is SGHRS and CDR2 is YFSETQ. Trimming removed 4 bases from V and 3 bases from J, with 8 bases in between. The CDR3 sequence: CASSPDVYEQYF. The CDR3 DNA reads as TGCGCCAGCAGCCCGGACGTCTACGAGCAGTACTTC.

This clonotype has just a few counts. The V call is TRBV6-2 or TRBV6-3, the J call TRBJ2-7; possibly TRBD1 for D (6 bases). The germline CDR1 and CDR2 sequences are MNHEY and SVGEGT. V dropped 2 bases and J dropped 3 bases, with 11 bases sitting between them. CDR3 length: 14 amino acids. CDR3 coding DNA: TGTGCCAGCAGTTACCGGGACACCTTCTACGAGCAGTACTTC. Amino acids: CASSYRDTFYEQYF.

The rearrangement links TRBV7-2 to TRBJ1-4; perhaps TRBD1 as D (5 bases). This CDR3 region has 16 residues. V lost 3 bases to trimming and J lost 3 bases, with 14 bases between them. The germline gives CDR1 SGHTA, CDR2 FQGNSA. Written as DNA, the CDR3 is TGTGCCAGCAGCTTTGGAGAGGGGTGGCCTAATGAAAAACTGTTTTTT. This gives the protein CASSFGEGWPNEKLFF. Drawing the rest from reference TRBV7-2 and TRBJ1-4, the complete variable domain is GAGVSQSPSNKVTEKGKDVELRCDPISGHTALYWYRQSLGQGLEFLIYFQGNSAPDKSGLPSDRFSAERTGGSVSTLTIQRTQQEDSAVYLCASSFGEGWPNEKLFFGSGTQLSVL.

The CDR3 sequence: CASSKFGARTDTQYF. The CDR3 nucleotides are TGTGCCAGCAGTAAATTCGGGGCCCGCACAGATACGCAGTATTTT. V is TRBV6-1 and J is TRBJ2-3, with D perhaps given as TRBD1 or TRBD2 (5 bases each). The CDR3 runs 15 residues. Deletions cut 5 bases from V and 1 base from J, with 13 bases between. The germline V gene has CDR1 MNHNS and CDR2 SASEGT.

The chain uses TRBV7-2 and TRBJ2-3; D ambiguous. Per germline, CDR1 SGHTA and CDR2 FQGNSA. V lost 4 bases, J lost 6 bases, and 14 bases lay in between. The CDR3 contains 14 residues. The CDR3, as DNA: TGTGCCAGCAGCTATGCTTATACGACGGATACGCAGTATTTT. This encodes CASSYAYTTDTQYF.

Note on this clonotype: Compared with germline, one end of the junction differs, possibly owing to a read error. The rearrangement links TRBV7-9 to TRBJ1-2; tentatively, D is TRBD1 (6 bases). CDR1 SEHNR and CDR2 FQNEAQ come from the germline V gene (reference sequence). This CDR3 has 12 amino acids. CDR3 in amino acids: CASSTGQIPPSF. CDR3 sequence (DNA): TGTGCCAGCAGCACGGGACAAATCCCTCCCTCCTTC.

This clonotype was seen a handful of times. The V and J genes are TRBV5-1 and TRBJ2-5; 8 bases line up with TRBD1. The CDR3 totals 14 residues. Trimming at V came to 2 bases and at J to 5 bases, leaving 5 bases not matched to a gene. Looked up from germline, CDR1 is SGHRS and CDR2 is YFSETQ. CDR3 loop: CASSLPGGTETQYF. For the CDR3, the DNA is TGCGCCAGCAGCTTACCAGGGGGCACGGAGACCCAGTACTTC.

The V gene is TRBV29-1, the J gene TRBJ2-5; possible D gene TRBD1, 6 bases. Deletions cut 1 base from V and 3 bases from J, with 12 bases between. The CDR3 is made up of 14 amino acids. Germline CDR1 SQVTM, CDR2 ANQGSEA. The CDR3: CSVEGLTGEETQYF. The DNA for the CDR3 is TGCAGCGTTGAAGGTCTGACAGGAGAAGAGACCCAGTACTTC.

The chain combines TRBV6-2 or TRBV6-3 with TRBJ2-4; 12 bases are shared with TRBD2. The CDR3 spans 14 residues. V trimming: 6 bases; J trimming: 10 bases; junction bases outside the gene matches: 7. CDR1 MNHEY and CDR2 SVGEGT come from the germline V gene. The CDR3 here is CASRDTSGRIIQYF. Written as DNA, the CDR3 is TGTGCCAGCAGGGACACTAGCGGGAGGATTATTCAGTACTTC.

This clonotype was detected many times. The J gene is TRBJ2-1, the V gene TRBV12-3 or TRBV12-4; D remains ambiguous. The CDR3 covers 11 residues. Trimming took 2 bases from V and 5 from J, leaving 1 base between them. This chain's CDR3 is CASSLHNEQFF. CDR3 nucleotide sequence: TGTGCCAGCAGTTTACACAATGAGCAGTTCTTC.

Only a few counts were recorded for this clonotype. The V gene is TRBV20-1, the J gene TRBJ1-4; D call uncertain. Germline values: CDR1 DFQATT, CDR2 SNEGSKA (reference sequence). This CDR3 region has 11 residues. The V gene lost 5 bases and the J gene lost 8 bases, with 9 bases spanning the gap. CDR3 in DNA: TGCAGTGCTGAAAGGGAAGAAAAACTGTTTTTT. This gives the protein CSAEREEKLFF.